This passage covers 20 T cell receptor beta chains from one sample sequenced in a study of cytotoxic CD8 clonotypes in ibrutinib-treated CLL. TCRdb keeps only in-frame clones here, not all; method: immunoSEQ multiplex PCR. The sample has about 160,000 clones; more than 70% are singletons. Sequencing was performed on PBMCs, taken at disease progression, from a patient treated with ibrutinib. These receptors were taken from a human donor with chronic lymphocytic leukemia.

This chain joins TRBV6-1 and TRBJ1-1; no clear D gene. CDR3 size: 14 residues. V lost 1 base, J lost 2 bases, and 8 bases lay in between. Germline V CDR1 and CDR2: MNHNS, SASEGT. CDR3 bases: TGTGCCAGCAGTGAAGGAGGGCGAAACACTGAAGCTTTCTTT. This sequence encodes CASSEGGRNTEAFF.

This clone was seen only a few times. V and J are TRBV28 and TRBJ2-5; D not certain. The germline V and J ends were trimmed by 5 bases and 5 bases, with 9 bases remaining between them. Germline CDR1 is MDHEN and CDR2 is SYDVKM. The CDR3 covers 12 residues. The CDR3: CASSAGRETQYF. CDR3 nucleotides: TGTGCCAGCAGTGCTGGTCGGGAGACCCAGTACTTC.

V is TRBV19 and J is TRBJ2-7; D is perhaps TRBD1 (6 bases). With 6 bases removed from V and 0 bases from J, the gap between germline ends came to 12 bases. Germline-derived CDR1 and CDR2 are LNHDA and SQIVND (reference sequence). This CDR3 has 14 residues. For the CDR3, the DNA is TGTGCCAGTAGAGCTCCAGGGGCCTCCTACGAGCAGTACTTC. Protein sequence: CASRAPGASYEQYF.

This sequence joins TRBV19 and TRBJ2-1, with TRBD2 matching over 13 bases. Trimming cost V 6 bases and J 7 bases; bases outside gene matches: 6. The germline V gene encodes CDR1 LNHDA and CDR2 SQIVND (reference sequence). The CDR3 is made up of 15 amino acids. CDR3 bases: TGTGCCAGTAGCCCTCGGACTAGCGGGAGTAATGAGCAGTTCTTC. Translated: CASSPRTSGSNEQFF.

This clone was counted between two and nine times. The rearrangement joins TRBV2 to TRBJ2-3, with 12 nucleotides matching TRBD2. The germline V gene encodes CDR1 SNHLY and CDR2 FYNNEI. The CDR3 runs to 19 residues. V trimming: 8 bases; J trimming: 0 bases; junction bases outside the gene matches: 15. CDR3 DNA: TGTGCCAGCCAGTCCGAGTGGGGGACTAGCGGGTCTAGCACAGATACGCAGTATTTT. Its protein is CASQSEWGTSGSSTDTQYF.

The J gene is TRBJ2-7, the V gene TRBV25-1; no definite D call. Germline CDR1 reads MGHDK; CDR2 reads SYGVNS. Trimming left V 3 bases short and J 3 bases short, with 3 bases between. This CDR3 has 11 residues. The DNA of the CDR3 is TGTGCCAGCAGTGACTACTACGAGCAGTACTTC. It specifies CASSDYYEQYF.

For the CDR3, the DNA is TGTGCCAGCAGCTTAGTCGTTAGTGGAGAGACCCAGTACTTC. Translating gives CASSLVVSGETQYF. The chain links TRBV7-9 to TRBJ2-5; no definite D call. Germline CDR1 SEHNR, CDR2 FQNEAQ (reference sequence). V lost 1 base and J 4 bases, leaving 10 bases between the germline ends. The length of the CDR3 is 14 residues.

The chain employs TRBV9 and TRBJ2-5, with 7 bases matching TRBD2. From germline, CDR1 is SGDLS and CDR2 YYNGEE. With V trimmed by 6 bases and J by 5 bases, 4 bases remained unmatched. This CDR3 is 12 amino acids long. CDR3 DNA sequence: TGTGCCAGCAACGAGGGAGGGGAGACCCAGTACTTC. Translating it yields CASNEGGETQYF. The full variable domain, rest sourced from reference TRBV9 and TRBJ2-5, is DSGVTQTPKHLITATGQRVTLRCSPRSGDLSVYWYQQSLDQGLQFLIQYYNGEERAKGNILERFSAQQFPDLHSELNLSSLELGDSALYFCASNEGGETQYFGPGTRLLVL.

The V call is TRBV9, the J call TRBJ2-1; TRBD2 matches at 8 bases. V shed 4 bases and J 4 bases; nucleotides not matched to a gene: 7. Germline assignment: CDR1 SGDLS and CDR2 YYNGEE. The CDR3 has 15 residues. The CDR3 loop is CASSSSAGVYNEQFF. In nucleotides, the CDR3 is TGTGCCAGCAGCTCTTCAGCGGGAGTTTACAATGAGCAGTTCTTC. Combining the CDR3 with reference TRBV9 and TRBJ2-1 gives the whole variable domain DSGVTQTPKHLITATGQRVTLRCSPRSGDLSVYWYQQSLDQGLQFLIQYYNGEERAKGNILERFSAQQFPDLHSELNLSSLELGDSALYFCASSSSAGVYNEQFFGPGTRLTVL.

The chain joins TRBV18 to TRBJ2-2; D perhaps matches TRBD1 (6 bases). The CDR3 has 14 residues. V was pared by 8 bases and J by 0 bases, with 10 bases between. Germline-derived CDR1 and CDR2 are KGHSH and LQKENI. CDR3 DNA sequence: TGTGCCAGCCGCAGGGGAACGAACACCGGGGAGCTGTTTTTT. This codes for CASRRGTNTGELFF. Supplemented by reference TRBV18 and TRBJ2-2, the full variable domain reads NAGVMQNPRHLVRRRGQEARLRCSPMKGHSHVYWYRQLPEEGLKFMVYLQKENIIDESGMPKERFSAEFPKEGPSILRIQQVVRGDSAAYFCASRRGTNTGELFFGEGSRLTVL.

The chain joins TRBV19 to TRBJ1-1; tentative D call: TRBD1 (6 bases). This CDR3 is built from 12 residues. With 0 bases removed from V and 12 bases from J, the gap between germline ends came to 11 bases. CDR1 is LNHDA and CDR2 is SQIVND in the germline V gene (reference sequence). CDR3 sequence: CASSIDQGRSFF. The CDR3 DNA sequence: TGTGCCAGTAGTATAGATCAGGGGAGGTCTTTCTTT.

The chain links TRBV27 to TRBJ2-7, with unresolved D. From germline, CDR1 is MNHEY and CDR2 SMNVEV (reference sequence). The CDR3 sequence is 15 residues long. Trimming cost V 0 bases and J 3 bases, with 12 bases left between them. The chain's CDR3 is CASSLSGQMIYEQYF. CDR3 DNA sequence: TGTGCCAGCAGTTTATCAGGCCAGATGATCTACGAGCAGTACTTC.

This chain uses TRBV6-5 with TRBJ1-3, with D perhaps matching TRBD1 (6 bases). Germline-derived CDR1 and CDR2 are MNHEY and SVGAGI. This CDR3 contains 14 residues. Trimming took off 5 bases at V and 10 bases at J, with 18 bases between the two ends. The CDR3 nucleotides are TGTGCCAGCAGTGCCTTCCGGACAGCACAAACCATATATTTT. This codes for CASSAFRTAQTIYF.

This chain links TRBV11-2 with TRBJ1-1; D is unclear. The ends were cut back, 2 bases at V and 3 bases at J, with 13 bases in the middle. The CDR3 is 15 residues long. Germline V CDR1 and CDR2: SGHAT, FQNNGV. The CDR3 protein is CASSLSLGQHTEAFF. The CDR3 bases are TGTGCCAGCAGCTTATCGTTAGGGCAGCACACTGAAGCTTTCTTT.

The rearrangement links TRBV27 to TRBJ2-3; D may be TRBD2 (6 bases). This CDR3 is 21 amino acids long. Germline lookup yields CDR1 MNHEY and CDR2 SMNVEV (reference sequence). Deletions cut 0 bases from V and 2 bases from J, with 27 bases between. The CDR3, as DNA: TGTGCCAGCAGTTTATCCGTCGGGGAGGCCGGGTCCACACTGAACACAGATACGCAGTATTTT. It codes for CASSLSVGEAGSTLNTDTQYF.

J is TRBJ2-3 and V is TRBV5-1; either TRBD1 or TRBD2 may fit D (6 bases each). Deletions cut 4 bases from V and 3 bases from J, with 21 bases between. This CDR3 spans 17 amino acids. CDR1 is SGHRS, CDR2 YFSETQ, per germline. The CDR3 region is CASSQVPGADPTDTQYF. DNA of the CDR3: TGCGCCAGCAGCCAAGTTCCGGGGGCTGACCCTACAGATACGCAGTATTTT.

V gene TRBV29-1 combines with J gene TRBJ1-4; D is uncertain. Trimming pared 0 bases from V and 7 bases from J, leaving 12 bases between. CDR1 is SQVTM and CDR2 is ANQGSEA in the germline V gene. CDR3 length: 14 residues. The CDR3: CSVEDQIIGEKLFF. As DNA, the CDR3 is TGCAGCGTTGAAGATCAGATTATAGGTGAAAAACTGTTTTTT.

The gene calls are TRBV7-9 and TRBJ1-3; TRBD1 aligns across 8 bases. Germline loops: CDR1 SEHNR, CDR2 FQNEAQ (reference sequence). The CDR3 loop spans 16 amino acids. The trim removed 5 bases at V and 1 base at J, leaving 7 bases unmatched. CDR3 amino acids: CASSRGTGASGNTIYF. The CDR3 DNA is TGTGCCAGCAGCCGTGGGACAGGCGCTTCTGGAAACACCATATATTTT.

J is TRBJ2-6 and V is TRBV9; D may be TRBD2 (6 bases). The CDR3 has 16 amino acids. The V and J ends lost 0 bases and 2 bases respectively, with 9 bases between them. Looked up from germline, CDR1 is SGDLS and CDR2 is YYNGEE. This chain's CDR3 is CASSVGRATGANVLTF. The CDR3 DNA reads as TGTGCCAGCAGCGTAGGGAGGGCAACTGGGGCCAACGTCCTGACTTTC.

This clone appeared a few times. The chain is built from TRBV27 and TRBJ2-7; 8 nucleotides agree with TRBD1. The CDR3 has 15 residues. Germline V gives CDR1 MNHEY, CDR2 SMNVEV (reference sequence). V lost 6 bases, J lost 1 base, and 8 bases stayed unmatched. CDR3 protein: CASSRGQGGSYEQYF. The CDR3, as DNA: TGTGCCAGCAGCCGCGGACAGGGAGGATCCTACGAGCAGTACTTC.